The 18 T cell receptor gamma chains in this list originate from one sample, sequenced in a study of γδ T cells in repeated Plasmodium falciparum infection. Gammadelta T cells were flow-sorted from PBMC into Vgamma9/Vdelta2+ and Vdelta2-negative populations for bulk analysis. With CATT, TCRdb re-called clones from the multiplex PCR reads. The sample shows 25,000 to 35,000 gamma-chain clones, 1.4% of them seen only once. The sequenced material came from gamma-delta T cells from blood. Source of these receptors: a pool of human donors (malaria-infected and uninfected, not separated).

There are many counts of this clone. TCRdb records a much larger clone's protein for this DNA, with a difference at residue 8 that likely arises from a read error; the protein given is the translation of the DNA. The V call is TRGV8, the J call TRGJ1 or TRGJ2. The V and J ends lost 5 bases and 4 bases, in that order; junction bases with no gene match: 11. There are 14 residues in the CDR3. Per the germline V gene, CDR1 is VENAVY and CDR2 is YDSYNSRV. The CDR3 DNA reads as TGTGCCACCTGGGTTCTGCGGGGCTATTATAAGAAACTCTTT. This codes for CATWVLRGYYKKLF.

This clone was observed at least ten times. Given a far larger clone just one base away, this is likely a sequencing read error. Other DNA variants within this sample encode the same CDR3. This rearrangement joins TRGV8 to TRGJP1. Germline V gene data show CDR1 as VENAVY and CDR2 as YDSYNSRV. The CDR3 is made up of 14 amino acids. This chain's CDR3 is CATWADTTGWFKIF. The CDR3, as DNA: TGCGCCACCTGGGCCGATACCACTGGTTGGTTCAAGATATTT.

This clone occurred many times. TCRdb's protein, taken from a much larger clone, differs from this DNA's translation at residue 8, likely owing to a read error; the protein displayed comes from the DNA. The chain recombines TRGV9 with TRGJ1 or TRGJ2. Because TCRdb records no J gene, it was assigned here through a match of the DNA to germline. This CDR3 is built from 15 residues. Germline values: CDR1 GITISATS, CDR2 ISYDGTV (reference sequence). V shed 2 bases and J 3 bases; nucleotides not matched to a gene: 10. The CDR3 reads CALWEASHPYYKKLF. The CDR3 coding sequence is TGTGCCTTGTGGGAGGCAAGCCACCCTTATTATAAGAAACTCTTT.

About this clone: TCRdb pairs this DNA with a much larger clone's protein that differs at residue 16, likely a read error; the protein shown was translated from the DNA. No J gene was named, though the V gene is TRGV9. CDR3 length: 18 amino acids. Per the germline V gene, CDR1 is GITISATS and CDR2 is ISYDGTV (reference sequence). CDR3 nucleotides: TGTGCCTTGTGGGAGGTGTCGGCAGACGTTGCGGGCAAAAAAATCAGGGTATTT. It encodes CALWEVSADVAGKKIRVF.

At least ten counts were recorded for this clone. V is TRGV9 and J is TRGJP. Germline V gene lookup returns CDR1 GITISATS and CDR2 ISYDGTV (reference sequence). V was pared by 4 bases and J by 4 bases, with 13 bases of the junction left unmatched. The CDR3 extends over 19 amino acids. CDR3 DNA: TGTGCCTTGTGGGAATTTAATGGGGGTCAAGAGTTGGGCAAAAAAATCAAGGTATTT. This sequence encodes CALWEFNGGQELGKKIKVF.

This clone was observed a few times. The likely explanation is a read error, given a far larger clone one base away. The identical CDR3 is also encoded by other nucleotide sequences in the sample. J gene calling gave no result, while the V gene is TRGV9. The germline V gene has CDR1 GITISATS and CDR2 ISYDGTV (reference sequence). CDR3 size: 17 residues. Here the CDR3 DNA reads TGTGCCTTGTGGGATAACCTAAACGGGTTGGGCAAAAAAATCAAAGTATTT. Its translation is CALWDNLNGLGKKIKVF.

At least ten counts were recorded for this clone. The TCRdb record carries a much larger clone's protein, which differs from this DNA's translation at residue 13; a read error is the likely cause, and the protein listed here is the DNA translation. The V gene corresponds to TRGV9; no J gene was called. The CDR3 loop spans 15 amino acids. CDR1 GITISATS and CDR2 ISYDGTV come from the germline V gene (reference sequence). CDR3 protein: CALWEVNTTGWFEIF. The CDR3 nucleotides read TGTGCCTTGTGGGAGGTTAATACCACTGGTTGGTTCGAGATATTT.

There are a few counts of this clone. The mismatch at residue 15 between this DNA's translation and the TCRdb protein of a much larger clone likely reflects a read error; the protein shown is translated from the DNA. The J gene was not called, though the V gene is TRGV5. The CDR3 is made up of 17 amino acids. Germline assignment: CDR1 VINAFY and CDR2 YDVSNSKD. The CDR3 DNA sequence: TGTGCCACCTGGGACAGGCAGAGCAAGTGCGGGGGCTGGATCGAGACGTTT. Amino acids: CATWDRQSKCGGWIETF.

This clone was seen only a few times. TCRdb records a much larger clone's protein for this DNA, with a difference at residue 4 that likely arises from a read error; the protein given is the translation of the DNA. The rearrangement links TRGV9 to TRGJ1 or TRGJ2. TCRdb lists no J gene, so it was determined here by aligning the DNA to germline. Germline assignment: CDR1 GITISATS and CDR2 ISYDGTV (reference sequence). The CDR3 totals 11 residues. As DNA, the CDR3 is TGTGCCTTGCGGGAGCCCATAAAGAAACTCTTT. Protein product: CALREPIKKLF.

This clone was recorded many times. The chain links TRGV4 to TRGJ1 or TRGJ2. The J gene was missing in TCRdb and was found by matching the end of the DNA to germline. V lost 3 bases to trimming and J lost 12 bases; unmatched junction nucleotides: 8. The CDR3 length is 11 residues. The germline gives CDR1 EGSTGY, CDR2 YDSYTSSV. CDR3 residues: CATWDRRVKLF. The CDR3 DNA reads TGTGCCACCTGGGATCGACGGGTGAAACTCTTT.

There are many counts of this clone. A single base is all that separates this from a far larger clone, so a read error is likely. This specimen includes other DNA sequences encoding the same CDR3. The chain joins TRGV9 to TRGJP. Germline values: CDR1 GITISATS, CDR2 ISYDGTV (reference sequence). CDR3 size: 16 residues. In DNA, the CDR3 is TGTGCCTTGTGGGAGGTGTTAGAGTTGGGCAAAAAGATCAAGGTATTT. The encoded protein is CALWEVLELGKKIKVF.

This clone occurred a few times. The amino acid sequence in TCRdb belongs to a much larger clone and departs from this DNA's translation at residue 3, likely a sequencing read error; the sequence shown is translated from the DNA. V and J are TRGV4 and TRGJ1 or TRGJ2. TCRdb supplies no J gene; here it was assigned by aligning the nucleotide sequence to germline. Per the germline V gene, CDR1 is EGSTGY and CDR2 is YDSYTSSV. The CDR3 spans 14 residues. CDR3: CAAWDGLRYYKKLF. In DNA form, the CDR3 reads TGTGCCGCCTGGGATGGACTACGTTATTATAAGAAACTCTTT.

The sample holds many counts of this clone. The chain uses TRGV4 and TRGJ1 or TRGJ2. Germline CDR1 EGSTGY, CDR2 YDSYTSSV. There are 14 residues in the CDR3. V lost 3 bases and J lost 4; bases outside the gene matches: 9. The CDR3 coding sequence is TGTGCCACCTGGGATATCGATTTGTATTATAAGAAACTCTTT. Its translation is CATWDIDLYYKKLF.

Ten or more counts support this clone. A far larger clone differs by one base, so this is likely a read error. The sample carries other DNA sequences with the same CDR3. The rearrangement uses TRGV9 and TRGJP. Here the J gene was assigned by germline matching of the DNA, as TCRdb has none. The V gene's germline CDR1 is GITISATS and CDR2 ISYDGTV (reference sequence). This CDR3 region has 17 residues. The DNA for the CDR3 is TGTGCCTTGTGGGACCCCGCAGCAGAGCTGGGCAAAAAAATCAAGGTATTT. This translates into CALWDPAAELGKKIKVF.

At least ten counts were recorded for this clone. This likely came from a read error, as a far larger clone is one base away. Other DNA sequences within the sample encode an identical CDR3. J is TRGJP and V is TRGV9. Germline CDR1 GITISATS, CDR2 ISYDGTV (reference sequence). The CDR3 length is 14 residues. The CDR3: CALWQELGKKIKVF. The CDR3 coding sequence is TGTGCCTTGTGGCAAGAGCTGGGCAAAAAAATCAAGGTATTT.

This clone has ten or more counts. A far larger clone differs by one base, so this is likely a read error. The same CDR3 can be traced to other DNA sequences in this sample. The rearrangement uses TRGV4 and TRGJ1 or TRGJ2. The length of the CDR3 is 13 residues. Germline CDR1 reads EGSTGY; CDR2 reads YDSYTSSV. The CDR3 protein is CATWVLYYYKKLF. The CDR3 nucleotides are TGCGCCACCTGGGTACTATATTATTATAAGAAACTCTTT.

As for this clone: The protein given by TCRdb reflects a much larger clone and differs at residue 10 from this DNA's translation, likely from a read error; the protein shown is the DNA's translation. Different DNA sequences within this sample yield the same CDR3. V usage is TRGV9 and J usage is TRGJ1 or TRGJ2. Because TCRdb records no J gene, it was assigned here through a match of the DNA to germline. This CDR3 contains 14 residues. Per the germline V gene, CDR1 is GITISATS and CDR2 is ISYDGTV (reference sequence). Here the CDR3 reads CALWEVQAYHKKLF. The CDR3 DNA follows: TGTGCCTTGTGGGAGGTCCAAGCTTATCATAAGAAACTCTTT.

This clone was counted only a few times. TCRdb assigns this DNA the protein of a much larger clone, which departs from its translation at residue 3; this likely reflects a read error, and the protein shown comes from translating the DNA. The V and J genes are TRGV4 and TRGJ1 or TRGJ2. No J segment appears in TCRdb, so it was assigned here by matching the sequence to germline. The CDR3 runs to 14 residues. Germline V gives CDR1 EGSTGY, CDR2 YDSYTSSV. The CDR3 DNA is TGTGCCTCCTGGGTCCGCAGAGGTTATTATAAGAAACTCTTT. It translates to CASWVRRGYYKKLF.